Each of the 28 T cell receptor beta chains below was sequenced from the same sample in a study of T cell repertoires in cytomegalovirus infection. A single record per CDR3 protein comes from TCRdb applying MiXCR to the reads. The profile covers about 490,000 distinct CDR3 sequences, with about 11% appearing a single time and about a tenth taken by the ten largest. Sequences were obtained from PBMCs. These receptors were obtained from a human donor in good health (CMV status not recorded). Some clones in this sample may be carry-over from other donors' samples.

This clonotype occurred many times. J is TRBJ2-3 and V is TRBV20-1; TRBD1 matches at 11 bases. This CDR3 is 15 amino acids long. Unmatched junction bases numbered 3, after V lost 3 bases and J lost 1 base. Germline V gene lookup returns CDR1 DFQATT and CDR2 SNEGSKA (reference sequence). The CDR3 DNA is TGCAGTGCTAGGGGACAGGGGGTACGCACAGATACGCAGTATTTT. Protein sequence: CSARGQGVRTDTQYF.

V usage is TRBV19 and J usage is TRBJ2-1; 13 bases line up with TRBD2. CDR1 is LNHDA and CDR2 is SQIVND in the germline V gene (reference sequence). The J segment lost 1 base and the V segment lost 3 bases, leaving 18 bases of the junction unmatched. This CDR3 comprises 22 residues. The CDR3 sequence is CASSIGTARLAGGPGSYNEQFF. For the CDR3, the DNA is TGTGCCAGTAGTATCGGGACAGCCAGACTAGCGGGAGGTCCCGGGTCCTACAATGAGCAGTTCTTC.

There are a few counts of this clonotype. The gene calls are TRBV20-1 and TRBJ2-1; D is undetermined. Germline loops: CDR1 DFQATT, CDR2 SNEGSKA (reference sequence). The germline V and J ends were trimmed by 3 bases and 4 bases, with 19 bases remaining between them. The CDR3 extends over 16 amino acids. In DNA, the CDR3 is TGCAGTGCTAGTTCTGGAGAGGCCCACCTTTACAATGAGCAGTTCTTC. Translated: CSASSGEAHLYNEQFF.

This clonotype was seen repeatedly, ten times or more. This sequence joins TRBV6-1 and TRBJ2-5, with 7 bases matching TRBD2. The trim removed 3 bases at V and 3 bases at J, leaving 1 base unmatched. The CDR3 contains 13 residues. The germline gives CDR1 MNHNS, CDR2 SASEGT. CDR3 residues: CASSEGGEETQYF. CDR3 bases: TGTGCCAGCAGTGAGGGGGGGGAAGAGACCCAGTACTTC.

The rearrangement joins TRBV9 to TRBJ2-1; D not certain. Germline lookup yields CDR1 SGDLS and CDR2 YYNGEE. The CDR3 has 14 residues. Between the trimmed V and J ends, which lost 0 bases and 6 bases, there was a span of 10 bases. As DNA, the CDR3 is TGTGCCAGCAGCGTAGGCGGCCGGGCCAATGAGCAGTTCTTC. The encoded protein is CASSVGGRANEQFF.

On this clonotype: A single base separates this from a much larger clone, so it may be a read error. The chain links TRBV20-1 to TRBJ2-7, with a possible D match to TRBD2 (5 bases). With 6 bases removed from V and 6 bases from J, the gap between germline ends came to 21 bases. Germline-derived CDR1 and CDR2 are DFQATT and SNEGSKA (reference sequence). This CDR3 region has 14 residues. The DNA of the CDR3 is TGCAGTGCCCCGGGGAAAGTCCCTTTCGGCGAGCAGTACTTC. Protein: CSAPGKVPFGEQYF.

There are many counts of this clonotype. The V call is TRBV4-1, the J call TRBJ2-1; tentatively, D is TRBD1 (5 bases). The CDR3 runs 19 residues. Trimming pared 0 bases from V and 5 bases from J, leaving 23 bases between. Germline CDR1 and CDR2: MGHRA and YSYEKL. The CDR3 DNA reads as TGCGCCAGCAGCCAAGATTCACACGTAGGAGACAGAGGAGACAATGAGCAGTTCTTC. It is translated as CASSQDSHVGDRGDNEQFF.

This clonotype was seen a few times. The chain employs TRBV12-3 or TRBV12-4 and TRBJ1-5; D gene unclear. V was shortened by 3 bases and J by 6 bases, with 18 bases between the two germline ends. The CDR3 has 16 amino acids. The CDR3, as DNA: TGTGCCAGCAGTTTGAGGAAAGGGTCTTTAAGTCAGCCCCAGCATTTT. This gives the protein CASSLRKGSLSQPQHF.

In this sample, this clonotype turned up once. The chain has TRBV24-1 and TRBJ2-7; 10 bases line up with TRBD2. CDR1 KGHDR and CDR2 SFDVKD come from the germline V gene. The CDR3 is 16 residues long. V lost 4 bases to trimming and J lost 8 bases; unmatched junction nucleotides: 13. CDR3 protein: CATSDPRLAGGIQQYF. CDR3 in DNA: TGTGCCACCAGTGACCCCAGACTAGCGGGCGGAATACAGCAGTACTTC.

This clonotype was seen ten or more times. Written as DNA, the CDR3 is TGTGCCAGCAGCCGCCTTTCGGGCTACCATCAAGAGACCCAGTACTTC. Protein product: CASSRLSGYHQETQYF. The V gene is TRBV4-2, the J gene TRBJ2-5; D remains ambiguous. The CDR3 covers 16 residues. CDR1 LGHNA and CDR2 YNFKEQ come from the germline V gene. The V and J ends lost 4 bases and 2 bases respectively, with 17 bases between them.

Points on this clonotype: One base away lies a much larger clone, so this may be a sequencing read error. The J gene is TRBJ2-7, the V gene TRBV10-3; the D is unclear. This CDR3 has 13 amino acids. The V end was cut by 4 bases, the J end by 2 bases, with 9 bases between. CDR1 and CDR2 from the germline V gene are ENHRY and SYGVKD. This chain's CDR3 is CAISVSQTYEQYF. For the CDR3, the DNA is TGTGCCATCAGTGTATCCCAGACCTACGAGCAGTACTTC.

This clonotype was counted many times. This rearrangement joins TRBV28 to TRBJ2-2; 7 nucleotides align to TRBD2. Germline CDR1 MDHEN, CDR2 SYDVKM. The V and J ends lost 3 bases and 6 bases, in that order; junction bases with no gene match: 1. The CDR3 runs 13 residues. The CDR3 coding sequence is TGTGCCAGCAGTTTCGCGGGAGCCGGGGAGCTGTTTTTT. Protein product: CASSFAGAGELFF.

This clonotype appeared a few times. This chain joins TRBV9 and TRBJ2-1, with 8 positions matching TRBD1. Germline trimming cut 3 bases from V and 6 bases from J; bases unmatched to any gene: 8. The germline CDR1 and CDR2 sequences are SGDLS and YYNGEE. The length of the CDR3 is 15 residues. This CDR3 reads CASSAWTGTGNEQFF. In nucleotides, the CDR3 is TGTGCCAGCAGCGCGTGGACCGGGACAGGCAATGAGCAGTTCTTC.

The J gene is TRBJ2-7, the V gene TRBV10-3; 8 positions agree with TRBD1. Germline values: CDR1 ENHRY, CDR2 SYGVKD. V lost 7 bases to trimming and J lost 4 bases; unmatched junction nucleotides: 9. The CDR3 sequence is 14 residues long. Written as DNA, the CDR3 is TGTGCCATCACTCCAGGACAGGGAGATTACGAGCAGTACTTC. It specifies CAITPGQGDYEQYF.

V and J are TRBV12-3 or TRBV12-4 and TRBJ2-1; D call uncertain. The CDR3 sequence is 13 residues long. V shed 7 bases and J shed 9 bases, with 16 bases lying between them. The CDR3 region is CASTIFKGSEQFF. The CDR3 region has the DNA TGTGCCAGCACCATCTTCAAAGGTTCTGAGCAGTTCTTC.

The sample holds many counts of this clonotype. The CDR3 is CASTRGWAQDEQYF. DNA of the CDR3: TGTGCCAGCACCCGCGGGTGGGCTCAAGACGAGCAGTACTTC. The chain links TRBV5-6 to TRBJ2-7; tentative D call: TRBD2 (5 bases). CDR1 SGHDT and CDR2 YYEEEE come from the germline V gene. This CDR3 is 14 amino acids long. The germline V and J ends were trimmed by 6 bases and 5 bases, with 18 bases remaining between them.

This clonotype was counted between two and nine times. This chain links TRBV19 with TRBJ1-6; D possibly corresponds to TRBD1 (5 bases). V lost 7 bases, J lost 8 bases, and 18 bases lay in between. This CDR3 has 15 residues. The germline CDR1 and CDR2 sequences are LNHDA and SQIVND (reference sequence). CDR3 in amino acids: CASNPGPGKHSPLHF. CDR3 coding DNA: TGTGCCAGTAACCCGGGACCGGGAAAGCATTCACCCCTCCACTTT.

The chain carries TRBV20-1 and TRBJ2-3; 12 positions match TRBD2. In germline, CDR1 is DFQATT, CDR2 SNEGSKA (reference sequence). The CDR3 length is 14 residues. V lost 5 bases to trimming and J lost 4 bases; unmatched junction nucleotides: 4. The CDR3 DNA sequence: TGCAGTGCTCACCTAGCGGGGGGGGCAGATACGCAGTATTTT. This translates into CSAHLAGGADTQYF.

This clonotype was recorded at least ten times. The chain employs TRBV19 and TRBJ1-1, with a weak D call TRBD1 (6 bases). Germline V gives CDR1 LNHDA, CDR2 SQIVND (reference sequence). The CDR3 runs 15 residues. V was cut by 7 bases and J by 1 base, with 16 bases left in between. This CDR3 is CASIPQGRGNTEAFF. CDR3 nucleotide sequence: TGTGCCAGTATCCCCCAGGGGAGGGGGAACACTGAAGCTTTCTTT.

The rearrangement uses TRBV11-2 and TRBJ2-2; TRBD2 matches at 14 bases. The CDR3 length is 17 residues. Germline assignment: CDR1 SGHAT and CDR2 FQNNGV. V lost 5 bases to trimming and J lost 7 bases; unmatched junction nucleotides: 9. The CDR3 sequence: CASSPKGLAGVGGELFF. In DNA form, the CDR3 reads TGTGCCAGCAGCCCCAAGGGACTAGCGGGAGTTGGCGGGGAGCTGTTTTTT. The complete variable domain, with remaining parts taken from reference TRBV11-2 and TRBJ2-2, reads EAGVAQSPRYKIIEKRQSVAFWCNPISGHATLYWYQQILGQGPKLLIQFQNNGVVDDSQLPKDRFSAERLKGVDSTLKIQPAKLEDSAVYLCASSPKGLAGVGGELFFGEGSRLTVL.

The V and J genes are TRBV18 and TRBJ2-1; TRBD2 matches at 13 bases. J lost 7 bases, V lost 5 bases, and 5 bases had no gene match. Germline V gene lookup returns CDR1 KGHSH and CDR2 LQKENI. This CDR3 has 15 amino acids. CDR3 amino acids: CASSVGTSGKNEQFF. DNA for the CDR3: TGTGCCAGCTCAGTCGGGACTAGCGGGAAAAATGAGCAGTTCTTC.

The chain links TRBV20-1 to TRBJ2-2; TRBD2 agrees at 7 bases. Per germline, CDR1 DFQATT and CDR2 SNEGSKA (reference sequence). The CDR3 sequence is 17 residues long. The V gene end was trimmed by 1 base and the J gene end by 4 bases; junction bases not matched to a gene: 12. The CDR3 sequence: CSARVASSGLPTGELFF. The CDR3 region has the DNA TGCAGTGCTAGAGTAGCTAGTAGCGGGCTCCCCACCGGGGAGCTGTTTTTT.

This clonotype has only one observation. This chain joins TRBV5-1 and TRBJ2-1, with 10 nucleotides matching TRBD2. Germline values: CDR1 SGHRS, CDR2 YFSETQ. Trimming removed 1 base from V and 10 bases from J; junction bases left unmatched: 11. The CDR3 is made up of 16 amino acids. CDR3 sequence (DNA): TGCGCCAGCAGCTTGCAAAGCGGGGGGGCCGGGTACGAGCAGTTCTTC. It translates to CASSLQSGGAGYEQFF.

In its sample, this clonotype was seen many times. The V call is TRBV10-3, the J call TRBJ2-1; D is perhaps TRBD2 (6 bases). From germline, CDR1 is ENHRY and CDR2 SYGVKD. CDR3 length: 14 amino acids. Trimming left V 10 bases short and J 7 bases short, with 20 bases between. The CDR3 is CASAREVGGNEQFF. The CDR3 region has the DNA TGTGCCAGCGCCAGGGAGGTAGGAGGTAATGAGCAGTTCTTC.

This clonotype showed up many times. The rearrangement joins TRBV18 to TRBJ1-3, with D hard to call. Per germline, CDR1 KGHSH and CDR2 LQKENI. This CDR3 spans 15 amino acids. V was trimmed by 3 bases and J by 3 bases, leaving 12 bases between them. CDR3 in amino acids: CASSPDAFFGNTIYF. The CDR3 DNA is TGTGCCAGCTCACCGGACGCGTTCTTTGGAAACACCATATATTTT.

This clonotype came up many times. CDR3 in amino acids: CATRSGGARETEAFF. The CDR3, as DNA: TGTGCCACCAGGAGCGGGGGGGCTCGGGAAACTGAAGCTTTCTTT. This chain uses TRBV6-1 with TRBJ1-1, with D maybe TRBD1 (6 bases). The V and J ends lost 10 bases and 5 bases respectively, with 23 bases between them. The CDR3 is 15 amino acids. Per germline, CDR1 MNHNS and CDR2 SASEGT.

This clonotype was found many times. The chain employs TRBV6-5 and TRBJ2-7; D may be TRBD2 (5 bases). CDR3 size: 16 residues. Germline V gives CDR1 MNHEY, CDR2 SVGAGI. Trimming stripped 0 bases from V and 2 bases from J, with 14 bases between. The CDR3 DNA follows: TGTGCCAGCAGTTACTCGTTGGATGGAGGAGCCTACGAGCAGTACTTC. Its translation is CASSYSLDGGAYEQYF.

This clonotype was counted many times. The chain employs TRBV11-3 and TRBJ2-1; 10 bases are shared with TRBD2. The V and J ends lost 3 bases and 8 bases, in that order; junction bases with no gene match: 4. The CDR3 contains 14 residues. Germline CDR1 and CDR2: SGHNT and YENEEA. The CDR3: CASSFSSGSHEQFF. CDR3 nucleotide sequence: TGTGCCAGCAGCTTTTCTAGCGGGAGCCATGAGCAGTTCTTC.